Listed below are T cell receptor beta chains from one sample, sequenced in a study of OX40 agonist ivuxolimab in advanced cancers. The protocol was immunoSEQ multiplex PCR, while the TCRdb copy is restricted to in-frame clones and leaves out a portion. This table has about 55,000 clones, about 80% appearing once. The sample here was CD4+ or CD8+ T cells sorted from blood, taken in a trial of the OX40 agonist ivuxolimab. These TCRs come from an adult with an advanced solid tumor such as melanoma, head and neck, liver or kidney cancer. The CDR3 runs from the conserved cysteine through the conserved F or W. The D gene is left open where the match is weak. A clone size is listed for some rows: how often the clone was seen (once, few, many), or a class if it is expanded.

>TRBJ2-7|TRBV5-6|NA|NA
CASSLRLLPRPEQYF
TGTGCCAGCAGCTTACGGCTCTTGCCCCGGCCCGAGCAGTACTTC
>TRBJ1-4|TRBV18|NA|TRBD1
CASSPYGQGRIATNEKLFF
TGTGCCAGCTCACCCTACGGACAGGGGAGAATAGCAACTAATGAAAAACTGTTTTTT
>TRBJ2-7|TRBV28|NA|TRBD1
CASSSHGTGIGAYEQYF
TGTGCCAGCAGTTCCCACGGGACAGGGATTGGGGCATACGAGCAGTACTTC
>TRBJ2-1|TRBV7-2|NA|TRBD2
CASSPQRGGYNEQFF
TGTGCCAGCAGCCCGCAGCGGGGGGGCTACAATGAGCAGTTCTTC
>TRBJ1-1|TRBV19|NA|TRBD1
CASSSQGQANTEAFF
TGTGCCAGTAGCTCACAGGGACAGGCGAACACTGAAGCTTTCTTT
>TRBJ2-2|TRBV18|once|NA
CASSQGTANTGELFF
TGTGCCAGCTCCCAGGGGACTGCGAACACCGGGGAGCTGTTTTTT
>TRBJ1-4|TRBV19|NA|NA
CASSPVRGSLNEKLFF
TGTGCCAGTAGCCCGGTAAGGGGGTCTTTAAATGAAAAACTGTTTTTT
>TRBJ2-5|TRBV6-1|NA|NA
CASGDFQETQYF
TGTGCCAGCGGGGACTTCCAAGAGACCCAGTACTTC
>TRBJ2-1|TRBV18|NA|TRBD2
CASSPLRGGINNEQFF
TGTGCCAGCTCACCGCTGCGGGGGGGCATCAACAATGAGCAGTTCTTC
>TRBJ2-3|TRBV7-2|NA|NA
CASTSGWGTDTQYF
TGTGCCAGCACCTCTGGGTGGGGCACAGATACGCAGTATTTT
>TRBJ1-6|TRBV30|NA|NA
CAWSGGVRNSPLHF
TGTGCCTGGAGTGGGGGAGTCAGGAATTCACCCCTCCACTTT